This TCR beta chain stems from a study of early T cells in non-severe SARS-CoV-2 infection. Study-level points and caveats: There was a bias toward anti-spike CD8 responses in VDJdb matching, which missed private and CD4 specificities.

Trimming stripped 5 bases from V and 6 bases from J, with 14 bases between. This CDR3 has 13 amino acids. The V gene's germline CDR1 is GTSNPN and CDR2 SVGIG (reference sequence). This clonotype was observed a handful of times. Its specificity is unknown. Individual cDNA molecules carried attached unique molecular identifiers. From the 5' RACE reads, TCRdb called clonotypes with MiXCR, one entry per CDR3 protein. This table has about 59,000 distinct CDR3 sequences, 13% appearing once. This clonotype was sampled from an adult who was a healthcare worker with PCR-confirmed SARS-CoV-2 infection or an uninfected control (not recorded which). The genes are TRBV30 and TRBJ2-1; either TRBD1 or TRBD2 may fit D (5 bases each). The source material was whole blood, sampled at baseline. CDR3 loop: CAWHPGRGNEQFF. For the CDR3, the DNA is TGTGCCTGGCACCCGGGAAGGGGCAATGAGCAGTTCTTC.